The T cell receptor beta chain under discussion was sequenced for a study of CD8 T cells in Susac syndrome. The multiple sclerosis control cohort comprised treatment-naive individuals presenting with stable or active relapsing-remitting disease. In contrast to the negatively isolated CD8+ and CD4+ T cells, TEMRA cells were FACS-enriched. V lost 2 bases and J lost 5; bases outside the gene matches: 4. CDR1 and CDR2 (germline): DFQATT, SNEGSKA (reference sequence). The CDR3 loop spans 13 amino acids. cDNA came from roughly 0.47 to 1 ug RNA primed by random hexamers. The CDR3 of TCR beta was amplified by immunoSEQ multiplex PCR across 54 Vbeta and 13 Jbeta. TCRdb re-called the immunoSEQ multiplex PCR reads with MiXCR, one entry per CDR3 protein. The sample contains roughly 120,000 distinct CDR3 sequences, 94% of which appear only once.

The chain uses TRBV20-1 and TRBJ2-7; TRBD1 matches 9 bases. This clonotype was obtained from a human donor with multiple sclerosis. Specimen: CD4+ T cells from PBMCs. The CDR3, as DNA: TGCAGTGCTAGAACAGGGGGCCGGGACGAGCAGTACTTC. Amino acids: CSARTGGRDEQYF.